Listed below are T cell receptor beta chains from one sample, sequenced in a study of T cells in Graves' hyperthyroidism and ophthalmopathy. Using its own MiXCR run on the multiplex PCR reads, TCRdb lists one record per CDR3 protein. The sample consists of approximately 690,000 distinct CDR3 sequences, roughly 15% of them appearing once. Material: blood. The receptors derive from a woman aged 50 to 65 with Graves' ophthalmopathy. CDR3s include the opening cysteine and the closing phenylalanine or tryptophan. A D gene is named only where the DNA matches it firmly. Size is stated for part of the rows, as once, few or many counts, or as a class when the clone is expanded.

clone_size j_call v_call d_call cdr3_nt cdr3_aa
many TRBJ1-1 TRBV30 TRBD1 TGTGCCTGGAGTTCATGGGGGACAGCGGAGAACACTGAAGCTTTCTTT CAWSSWGTAENTEAFF
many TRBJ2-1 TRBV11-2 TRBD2 TGTGCCAGCAGCTTGCAGGGACTAGCGGGATCTGAGCAGTTCTTC CASSLQGLAGSEQFF
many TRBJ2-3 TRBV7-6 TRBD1 TGTGCCAGCAGCCCGAGGACAGGGTTTGCAGATACGCAGTATTTT CASSPRTGFADTQYF
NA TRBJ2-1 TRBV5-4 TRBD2 TGTGCCAGCAGCAGGACCGGGACTAGAGCCTACAATGAGCAGTTCTTC CASSRTGTRAYNEQFF
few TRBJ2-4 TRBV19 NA TGTGCCAGTAGTATCTTACCAGGCCCCGACAAAAACATTCAGTACTTC CASSILPGPDKNIQYF
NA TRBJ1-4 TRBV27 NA TGTGCCAGCAGTTCGCGGGTCCCCAGGGATGAAAAACTGTTTTTT CASSSRVPRDEKLFF
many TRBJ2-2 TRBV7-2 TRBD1 TGTGCCAGCAGCCGGGACAGTAAATCCGGGGAGCTGTTTTTT CASSRDSKSGELFF
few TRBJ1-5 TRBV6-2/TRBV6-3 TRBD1 TGTGCCAGCAGTCGACCCGGGACAGGGGCTAGCAATCAGCCCCAGCATTTT CASSRPGTGASNQPQHF
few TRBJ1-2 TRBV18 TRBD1 TGTGCCAGCTCACCGGACAGGGCCAGCTATGGCTACACCTTC CASSPDRASYGYTF
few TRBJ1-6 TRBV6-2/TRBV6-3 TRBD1 TGTGCCAGCAGCCGGGACAGGGGGCGAGTGCATAATTCACCCCTCCACTTT CASSRDRGRVHNSPLHF
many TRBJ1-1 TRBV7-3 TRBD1 TGTGCCAGCAGCAAGGGACAGGGATGGACTGAAGCTTTCTTT CASSKGQGWTEAFF
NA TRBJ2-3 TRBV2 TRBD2 TGTGCCAGCAGGAAAACTAGCGGGAGGAGCACAGATACGCAGTATTTT CASRKTSGRSTDTQYF
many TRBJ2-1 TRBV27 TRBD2 TGTGCCAGCAGTCAGGGACTAGCGGGAGATGAGCAGTTCTTC CASSQGLAGDEQFF
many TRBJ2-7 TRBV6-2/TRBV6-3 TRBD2 TGTGCCAGCCATCAATACTCGGGACTAGCGGGAGGGCCCACCGGTTACGAGCAGTACTTC CASHQYSGLAGGPTGYEQYF
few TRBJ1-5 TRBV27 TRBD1 TGTGCCAGCAGACCCTTACAGGGGGCGATTGATCAGCCCCAGCATTTT CASRPLQGAIDQPQHF
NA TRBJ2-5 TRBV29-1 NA TGCAGCGTTCAAACCCGACTAGTTCAGACCCAGTACTTC CSVQTRLVQTQYF
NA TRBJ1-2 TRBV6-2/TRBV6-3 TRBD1 TGTGCCAGCACCTCGACAGGGGAGGTAAACACCTTC CASTSTGEVNTF
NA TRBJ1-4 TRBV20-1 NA TGCAGTGCTAGGCCGGGACCATCTAATGAAAAACTGTTTTTT CSARPGPSNEKLFF
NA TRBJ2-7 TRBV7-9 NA TGTGCCAGCAGCTTAGGTGGGGGGCACTCTAGCGAGCAGTACTTC CASSLGGGHSSEQYF
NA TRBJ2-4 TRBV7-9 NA TGTGCCAGCAGCACGACAGAGGGGGACATTCAGTACTTC CASSTTEGDIQYF
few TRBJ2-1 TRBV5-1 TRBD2 TGCGCCAGCAGCCCAGCCACTAGCGGGAGGGCCGGTGAGCAGTTCTTC CASSPATSGRAGEQFF
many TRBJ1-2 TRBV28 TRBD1 TGTGCCAGCAGATCCGGACAGGGACCATCCCGCTATGGCTACACCTTC CASRSGQGPSRYGYTF
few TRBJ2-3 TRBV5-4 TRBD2 TGTGCCAGCAGCACCGGACTAGCGGGAGGAGAAGATACGCAGTATTTT CASSTGLAGGEDTQYF
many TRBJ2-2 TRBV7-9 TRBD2 TGTGCCAGCAGCCGCCTTAGCGGGAGGTTGTGGACCGGGGAGCTGTTTTTT CASSRLSGRLWTGELFF
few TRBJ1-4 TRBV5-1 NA TGCGCCAGCAGCTTGGCGGTGAATGAAAAACTGTTTTTT CASSLAVNEKLFF
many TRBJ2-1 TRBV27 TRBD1 TGTGCCAGCAGTTTATTGACAGGGGGGTTGTATGAGCAGTTCTTC CASSLLTGGLYEQFF
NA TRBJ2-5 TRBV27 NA TGTGCCAGCAGTTTTCTAGGTTTCGAGACCCAGTACTTC CASSFLGFETQYF
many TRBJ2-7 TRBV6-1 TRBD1 TGTGCCAGCAGTCCACAGGGGTCGGCCTACGAGCAGTACTTC CASSPQGSAYEQYF
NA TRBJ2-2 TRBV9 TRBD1 TGTGCCAGCAGCGGACGAACAGGGGGCCGCACCGGGGAGCTGTTTTTT CASSGRTGGRTGELFF
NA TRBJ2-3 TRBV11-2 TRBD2 TGTGCCAGCAGCGTCCTCACTAGCGGGAGGGCAGATACGCAGTATTTT CASSVLTSGRADTQYF
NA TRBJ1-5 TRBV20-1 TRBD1 TGCAGTGCTGCGACAGGGGCCCACGGGGATCAGCCCCAGCATTTT CSAATGAHGDQPQHF
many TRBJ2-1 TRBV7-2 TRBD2 TGTGCCAGCAGCTACTCCCCTAGCGGGAGAGGCAATGAGCAGTTCTTC CASSYSPSGRGNEQFF
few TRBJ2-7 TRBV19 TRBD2 TGTGCCAGTAGTATCGCGGGGGGCAAAAACTACGAGCAGTACTTC CASSIAGGKNYEQYF
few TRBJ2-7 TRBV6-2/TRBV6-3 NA TGTGCCAGCAGTTACGGCGGGCGTCATCTATGCGAGCAGTACTTC CASSYGGRHLCEQYF
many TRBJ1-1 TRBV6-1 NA TGTGCCAGCAGTGACGACAGGTCCGCACGGGGCTACACTGAAGCTTTCTTT CASSDDRSARGYTEAFF
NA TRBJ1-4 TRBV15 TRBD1 TGTGCCACCAGCAGCGGGACAGACCCTTCGGGTGAAAAACTGTTTTTT CATSSGTDPSGEKLFF
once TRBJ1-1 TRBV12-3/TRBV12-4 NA TGTGCCAGCAGCCGACATAAAAGAGGGCACACTGAAGCTTTCTTT CASSRHKRGHTEAFF
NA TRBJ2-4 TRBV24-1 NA TGTGCCACCAGTGATTCTGGCACTCTCAAAAACATTCAGTACTTC CATSDSGTLKNIQYF
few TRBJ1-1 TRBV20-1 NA TGCAGTGCTAGAGATCGGCGACCGATAAACACTGAAGCTTTCTTT CSARDRRPINTEAFF
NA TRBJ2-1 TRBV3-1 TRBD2 TGTGCCAGCAGCCAGCGGGAGTACCATGAGCAGTTCTTC CASSQREYHEQFF
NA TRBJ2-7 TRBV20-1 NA TGCAGTGCTAGAGTCACCACGACCTCCTACGAGCAGTACTTC CSARVTTTSYEQYF
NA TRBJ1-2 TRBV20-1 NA TGCAGTGCTAGAGAGTCAGAGGGCAGAAACTATGGCTACACCTTC CSARESEGRNYGYTF
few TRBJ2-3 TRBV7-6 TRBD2 TGTGCCAGCAGCTTATGGTCTAGCGGGAGTCGGACAGATACGCAGTATTTT CASSLWSSGSRTDTQYF
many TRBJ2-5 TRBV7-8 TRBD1 TGTGCCAGCAGCCAACCGGGACAGGGAAAAGAGACCCAGTACTTC CASSQPGQGKETQYF
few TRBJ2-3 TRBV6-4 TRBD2 TGTGCCAGCAGTACAGCGGGAGATAAAGATACGCAGTATTTT CASSTAGDKDTQYF
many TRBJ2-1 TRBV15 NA TGTGCCACCAGGAGGGACTTCTCCTACAATGAGCAGTTCTTC CATRRDFSYNEQFF
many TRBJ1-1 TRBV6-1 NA TGTGCCAGCAGTGATATCGGCCTTGGGAACACTGAAGCTTTCTTT CASSDIGLGNTEAFF
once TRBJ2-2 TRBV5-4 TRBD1 TGTGCCAGCAGCCCCGGGACAGGGAGGGCCGGGGAGCTGTTTTTT CASSPGTGRAGELFF
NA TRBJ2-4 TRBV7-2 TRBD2 TGTGCCAGCAGCCCTGCTAGCGGCAAAAACATTCAGTACTTC CASSPASGKNIQYF
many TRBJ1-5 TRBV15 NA TGTGCCACCAGCAGTAGTAAGAGGTGGGTGCTCGATCAGCCCCAGCATTTT CATSSSKRWVLDQPQHF
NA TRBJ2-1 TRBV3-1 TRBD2 TGTGCCAGCAGCCAATTTGGGACTAGTGATTTTAGTGAGCAGTTCTTC CASSQFGTSDFSEQFF
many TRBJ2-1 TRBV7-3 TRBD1 TGTGCCAGCAGCTCAACCCCCGGGACAGCTTACAATGAGCAGTTCTTC CASSSTPGTAYNEQFF
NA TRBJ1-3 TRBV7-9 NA TGTGCCAGCAGCTTCAACAGGGTATCAAACACCATATATTTT CASSFNRVSNTIYF